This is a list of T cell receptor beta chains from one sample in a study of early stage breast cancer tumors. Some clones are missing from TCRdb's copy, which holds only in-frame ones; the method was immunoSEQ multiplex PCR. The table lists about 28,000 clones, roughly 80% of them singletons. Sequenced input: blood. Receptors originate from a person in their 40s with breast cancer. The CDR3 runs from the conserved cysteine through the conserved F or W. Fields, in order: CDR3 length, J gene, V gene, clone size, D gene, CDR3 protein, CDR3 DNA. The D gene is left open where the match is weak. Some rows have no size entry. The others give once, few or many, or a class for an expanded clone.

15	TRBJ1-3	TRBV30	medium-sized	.	CAWSSYEAFGNTIYF	TGTGCCTGGAGCTCGTACGAAGCCTTTGGAAACACCATATATTTT
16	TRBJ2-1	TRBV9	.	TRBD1	CASSDGQGIHNNEQFF	TGTGCCAGCAGCGACGGACAGGGTATTCACAACAATGAGCAGTTCTTC
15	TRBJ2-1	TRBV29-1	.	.	CSVALAGFTDNEQFF	TGCAGCGTTGCTTTGGCGGGATTTACTGACAATGAGCAGTTCTTC
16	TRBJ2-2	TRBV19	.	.	CASSIGLVEGTGELFF	TGTGCCAGTAGTATAGGTCTGGTAGAAGGGACCGGGGAGCTGTTTTTT
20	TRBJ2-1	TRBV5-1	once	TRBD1	CASSSPGQGRGFYSYNEQFF	TGCGCCAGCAGCTCTCCAGGACAGGGGAGGGGATTTTACAGTTACAATGAGCAGTTCTTC
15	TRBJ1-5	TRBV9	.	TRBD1	CASSARQGGGQPQHF	TGTGCCAGCAGCGCGAGACAGGGAGGAGGTCAGCCCCAGCATTTT
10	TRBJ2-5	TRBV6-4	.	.	CASNVFEQYF	TGTGCCAGCAACGTTTTTGAGCAGTACTTC
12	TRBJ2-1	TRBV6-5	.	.	CATTGTPDEQFF	TGTGCCACTACCGGGACTCCGGATGAGCAGTTCTTC
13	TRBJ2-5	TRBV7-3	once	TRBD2	CASSRGVEETQYF	TGTGCCAGCAGCCGGGGGGTTGAGGAGACCCAGTACTTC
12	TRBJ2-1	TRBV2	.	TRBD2	CASSTSGRATLF	TGTGCCAGCAGTACAAGCGGGAGGGCCACCCTCTTC
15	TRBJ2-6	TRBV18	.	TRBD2	CASSPGDGGSNVLTF	TGTGCCAGCTCACCAGGGGACGGGGGGTCCAACGTCCTGACTTTC
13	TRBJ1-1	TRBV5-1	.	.	CASSSVDGTEAFF	TGCGCCAGCAGCTCCGTCGACGGGACTGAAGCTTTCTTT
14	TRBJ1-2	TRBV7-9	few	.	CASSFETANYGYTF	TGTGCCAGCAGCTTTGAGACGGCCAACTATGGCTACACCTTC
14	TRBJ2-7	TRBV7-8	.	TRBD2	CASSLEAGGREQYF	TGTGCCAGCAGCTTAGAAGCGGGAGGGCGCGAGCAGTACTTC
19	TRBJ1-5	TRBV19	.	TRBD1	CASSTPTGRGLYGNQPQHF	TGTGCCAGTAGTACCCCGACAGGGAGGGGTTTATACGGCAATCAGCCCCAGCATTTT
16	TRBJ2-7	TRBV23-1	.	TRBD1	CASSQTEWDRGNEQYF	TGCGCCAGCAGTCAAACCGAATGGGACAGGGGAAACGAGCAGTACTTC
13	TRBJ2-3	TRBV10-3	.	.	CAISESSQDTQYF	TGTGCCATCAGTGAGTCCAGCCAGGATACGCAGTATTTT
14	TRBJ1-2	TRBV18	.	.	CASSPQGLEDGYTF	TGTGCCAGCTCACCACAGGGGCTCGAAGATGGCTACACCTTC
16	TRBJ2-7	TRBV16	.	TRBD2	CASSLWTSGSLYEQYF	TGTGCCAGCAGCCTCTGGACTAGCGGGAGTTTGTACGAGCAGTACTTC
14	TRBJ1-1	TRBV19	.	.	CASSIKGGLTEAFF	TGTGCCAGTAGTATTAAAGGGGGATTGACTGAAGCTTTCTTT
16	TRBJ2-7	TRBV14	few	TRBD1	CASSQGQGTGRYEQYF	TGTGCCAGCAGCCAAGGCCAGGGGACAGGAAGGTACGAGCAGTACTTC
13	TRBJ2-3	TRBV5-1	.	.	CASSQQGTDTQYF	TGCGCCAGCAGCCAACAGGGAACAGATACGCAGTATTTT
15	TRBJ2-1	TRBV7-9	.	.	CASTPGVGRADEQFF	TGTGCCAGCACCCCCGGGGTGGGGCGTGCCGATGAGCAGTTCTTC
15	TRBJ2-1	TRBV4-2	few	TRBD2	CASSQDQRESIEQFF	TGTGCCAGCAGCCAAGACCAGCGGGAGTCAATTGAGCAGTTCTTC
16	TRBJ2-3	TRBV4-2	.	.	CASSQDLGGRTDTQYF	TGTGCCAGCAGCCAAGATTTGGGCGGACGCACAGATACGCAGTATTTT
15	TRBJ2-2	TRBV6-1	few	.	CASRIQGGGTGELFF	TGTGCCAGCAGAATACAGGGTGGCGGGACCGGGGAGCTGTTTTTT
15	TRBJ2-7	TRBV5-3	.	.	CASTRGQGQGDEQYF	TGTGCCAGCACCCGGGGGCAGGGGCAGGGAGACGAGCAGTACTTC
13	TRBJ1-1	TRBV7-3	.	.	CASSSPHTGEAFF	TGTGCCAGCAGCTCCCCCCACACGGGGGAAGCTTTCTTT
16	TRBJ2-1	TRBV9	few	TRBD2	CASSVGGLAGGNEQFF	TGTGCCAGCAGCGTAGGGGGACTAGCGGGAGGGAATGAGCAGTTCTTC
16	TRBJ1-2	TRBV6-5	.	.	CASSSVSSGQNYGYTF	TGTGCCAGCAGTTCTGTATCTAGCGGACAGAACTATGGCTACACCTTC
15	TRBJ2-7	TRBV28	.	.	CASSLGRGGSYEQYF	TGTGCCAGCAGTTTAGGCAGGGGGGGATCCTACGAGCAGTACTTC
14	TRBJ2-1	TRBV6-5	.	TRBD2	CASSPPSGRSEQFF	TGTGCCAGCAGTCCGCCTAGCGGGAGGTCTGAGCAGTTCTTC
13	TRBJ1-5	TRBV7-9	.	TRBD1	CASSTGGGQPQHF	TGTGCCAGCAGTACAGGGGGCGGTCAGCCCCAGCATTTT
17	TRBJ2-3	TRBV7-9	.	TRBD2	CASSSQLLAGSTDTQYF	TGTGCCAGCAGCTCCCAATTACTAGCGGGGAGCACAGATACGCAGTATTTT
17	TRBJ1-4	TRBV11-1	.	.	CASSLDTGGATNEKLFF	TGTGCCAGCAGCTTGGACACCGGTGGTGCAACTAATGAAAAACTGTTTTTT
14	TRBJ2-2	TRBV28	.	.	CASSLSRGTGELFF	TGTGCCAGCAGTTTATCTCGGGGGACGGGGGAGCTGTTTTTT
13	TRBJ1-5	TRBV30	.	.	CAWSVLGDQPQHF	TGTGCCTGGAGTGTACTTGGTGATCAGCCCCAGCATTTT
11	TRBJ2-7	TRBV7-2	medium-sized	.	CASSDRYEQYF	TGTGCCAGCAGCGACCGATACGAGCAGTACTTC
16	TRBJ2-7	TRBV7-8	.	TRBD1	CASSLQRTGASYEQYF	TGTGCCAGCAGCTTACAAAGGACAGGGGCCTCCTACGAGCAGTACTTC
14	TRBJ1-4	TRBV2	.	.	CASGVGVVNEKLFF	TGTGCCAGCGGGGTAGGGGTAGTTAATGAAAAACTGTTTTTT
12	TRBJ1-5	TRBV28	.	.	CASSKPGQPQHF	TGTGCCAGCAGCAAACCTGGGCAACCCCAGCATTTT
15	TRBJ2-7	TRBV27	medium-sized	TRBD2	CASSLLTSGLDEQYF	TGTGCCAGCAGTTTATTAACTAGCGGGTTGGACGAGCAGTACTTC
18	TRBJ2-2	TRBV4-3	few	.	CASSQAEEGTAHTGELFF	TGCGCCAGCAGCCAAGCAGAGGAGGGAACGGCCCACACCGGGGAGCTGTTTTTT
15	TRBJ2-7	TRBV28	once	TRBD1	CASSFTGGPTYEQYF	TGTGCCAGCAGTTTTACAGGGGGCCCGACCTACGAGCAGTACTTC
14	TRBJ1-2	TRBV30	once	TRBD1	CAWSEDREIYGYTF	TGTGCCTGGAGTGAAGACAGGGAGATCTATGGCTACACCTTC
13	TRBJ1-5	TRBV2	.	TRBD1	CASSGQGNQPQHF	TGTGCCAGCAGTGGACAGGGGAATCAGCCCCAGCATTTT
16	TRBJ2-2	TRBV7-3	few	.	CASSLSLGLGTGELFF	TGTGCCAGCAGCTTAAGTTTGGGGTTGGGCACCGGGGAGCTGTTTTTT
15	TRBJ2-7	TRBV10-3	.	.	CAISLAGQGPYEQYF	TGTGCCATCAGTCTAGCGGGACAGGGACCCTACGAGCAGTACTTC
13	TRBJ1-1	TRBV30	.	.	CAWRRYLNTEAFF	TGTGCCTGGAGACGATATCTAAACACTGAAGCTTTCTTT
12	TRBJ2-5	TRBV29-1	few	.	CSVFPGDETQYF	TGCAGCGTTTTCCCGGGAGACGAGACCCAGTACTTC
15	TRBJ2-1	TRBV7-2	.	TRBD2	CASSLLAGVLNEQFF	TGTGCCAGCAGCTTGCTCGCGGGAGTACTCAATGAGCAGTTCTTC
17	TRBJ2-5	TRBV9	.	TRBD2	CASSSTSGRGYQETQYF	TGTGCCAGCAGCAGTACTAGCGGGAGGGGGTACCAAGAGACCCAGTACTTC
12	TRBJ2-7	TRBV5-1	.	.	CASSGDTGEQYF	TGCGCCAGCAGCGGCGATACTGGCGAGCAGTACTTC
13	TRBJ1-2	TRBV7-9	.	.	CASSPRVSYGYTF	TGTGCCAGCAGCCCTAGGGTCTCCTATGGCTACACCTTC
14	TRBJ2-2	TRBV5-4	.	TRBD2	CASSQMTSPSWLFF	TGTGCCAGCAGCCAAATGACTAGCCCGTCCTGGCTGTTTTTT
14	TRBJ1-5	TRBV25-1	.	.	CASSEWSATQPQHF	TGTGCCAGCAGTGAATGGAGCGCGACTCAGCCCCAGCATTTT